This T cell receptor (beta chain) comes out of a study of cytomegalovirus exposure and HLA in healthy donors. A multiplex PCR was run with 60 Vbeta primers and 13 Jbeta primers. Per the study methods: A follow-up analysis tallied tens of millions of unique TCR beta chains, 8.5 million to 14 million shared. Clones were sequenced by immunoSEQ multiplex PCR, and TCRdb holds only the in-frame ones, with some missing. V and J calls and clone size are copied from that table; D and trimming were computed from the DNA. The profile shows 150,000 to 200,000 clones, 82% of them singletons. General observations from the study: V- and J-gene trimming in TCR beta was tied to a missense DCLRE1C variant by an analysis performed later.

Concerning this clone: Its antigen remains unidentified.

The V gene lost 4 bases and the J gene lost 7 bases, with 8 bases spanning the gap. CDR3 size: 12 residues. CDR1 and CDR2 from the germline V gene are LGHNA and YNFKEQ. This chain connects TRBV4-2 to TRBJ1-5; no reliable D call. This TCR came from a girl under 18 in good health and CMV-seropositive. The sample taken for sequencing was PBMCs. CDR3 DNA sequence: TGTGCCAGCAGCCGTTCGGGGCAGCCCCAGCATTTT. Amino acid sequence: CASSRSGQPQHF.